This T cell receptor (beta chain) was sequenced in a study of T-cell memory formation after mild COVID-19. Study-wide context: There were largely donor-specific TCR clusters.

The CDR3 sequence is 12 residues long. CDR1 SQVTM and CDR2 ANQGSEA come from the germline V gene. Trimming cost V 7 bases and J 5 bases, with 12 bases left between them. The sample holds many counts of this clonotype. TCRdb passed the 5' RACE reads through MiXCR, listing each CDR3 protein once. The sample lists 550,000 to 650,000 distinct CDR3 sequences, around a sixth occurring once. This chain connects TRBV29-1 to TRBJ2-1; tentative D call: TRBD2 (5 bases). Sequencing input: PBMCs or a T cell subset sorted from them (not recorded which). This TCR came from an adult woman who had mild COVID-19 (a few samples of this study predate the infection). Cell type and time point are not known. The CDR3 DNA is TGCAGCGCGGGATGGCGGAACAATGAGCAGTTCTTC. Its protein is CSAGWRNNEQFF.